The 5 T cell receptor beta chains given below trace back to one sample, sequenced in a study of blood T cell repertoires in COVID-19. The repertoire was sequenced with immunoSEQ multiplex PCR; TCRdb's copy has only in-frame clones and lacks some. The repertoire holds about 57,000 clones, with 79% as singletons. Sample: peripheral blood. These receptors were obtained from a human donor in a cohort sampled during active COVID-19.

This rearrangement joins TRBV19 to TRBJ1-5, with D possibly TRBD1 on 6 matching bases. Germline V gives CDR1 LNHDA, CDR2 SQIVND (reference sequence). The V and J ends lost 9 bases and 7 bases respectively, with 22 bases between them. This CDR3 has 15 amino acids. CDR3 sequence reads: CASRPTNRADQPQHF. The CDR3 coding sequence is TGTGCCAGCCGACCAACGAACAGGGCGGACCAGCCCCAGCATTTT.

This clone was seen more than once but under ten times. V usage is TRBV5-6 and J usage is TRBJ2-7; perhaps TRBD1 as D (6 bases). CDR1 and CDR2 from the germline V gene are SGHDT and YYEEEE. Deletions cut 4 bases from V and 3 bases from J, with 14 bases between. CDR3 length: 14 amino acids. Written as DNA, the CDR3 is TGTGCCAGCAGCCCCGGACAGTTTTACTACGAGCAGTACTTC. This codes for CASSPGQFYYEQYF.

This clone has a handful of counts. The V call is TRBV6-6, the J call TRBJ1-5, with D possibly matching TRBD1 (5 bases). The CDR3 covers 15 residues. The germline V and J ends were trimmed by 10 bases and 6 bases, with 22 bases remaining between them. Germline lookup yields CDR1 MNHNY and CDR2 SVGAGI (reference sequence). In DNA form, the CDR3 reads TGTGCCACGGGGGTAATGACAGCCGGGGTTCAGCCCCAGCATTTT. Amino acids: CATGVMTAGVQPQHF.

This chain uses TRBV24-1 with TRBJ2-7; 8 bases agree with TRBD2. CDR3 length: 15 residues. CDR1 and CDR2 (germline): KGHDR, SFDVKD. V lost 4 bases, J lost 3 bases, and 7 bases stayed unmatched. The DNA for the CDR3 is TGTGCCACCAGTGACCCTAGCGGGCCTTACTACGAGCAGTACTTC. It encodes CATSDPSGPYYEQYF.

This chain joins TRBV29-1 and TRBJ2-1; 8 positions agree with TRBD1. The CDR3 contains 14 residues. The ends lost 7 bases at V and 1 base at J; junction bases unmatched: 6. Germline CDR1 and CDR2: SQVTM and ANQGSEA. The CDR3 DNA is TGCAGCGCCGACAGGGGTGGGTCCTACAATGAGCAGTTCTTC. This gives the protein CSADRGGSYNEQFF.